This TCR beta chain was sequenced for a study of human T cells and chemical hapten exposure. Whole-study results and caveats: A positive correlation with patch test score was found for PT1 expanded TCR counts.

TCRdb reprocessed the RACE reads with MiXCR, giving one entry per CDR3 protein. The data contain 180,000 or so distinct CDR3 sequences, roughly a quarter of them singletons. The CDR3 is made up of 12 amino acids. Germline V lookup: CDR1 SGHAT, CDR2 FQNNGV. V lost 5 bases and J 4 bases, leaving 8 bases between the germline ends. Time point specified: patch test 3, about 24 weeks after DPC sensitization. This sample's treatment: therapeutic diphenylcyclopropenone sensitization with weekly scalp DPC. Only a few counts were recorded for this clonotype. The antigen is undetermined. V gene TRBV11-2 combines with J gene TRBJ2-5; D may be TRBD1 (6 bases). The sample here was whole blood, taken in connection with sensitization to the hapten diphenylcyclopropenone (DPC). The origin of this receptor is a woman aged 40 to 50 with alopecia areata. Some clones in this sample may be carry-over from other donors' samples. The CDR3 sequence is CASSQGRETQYF. In DNA form, the CDR3 reads TGTGCCAGCAGCCAGGGGCGAGAGACCCAGTACTTC. Looking up the rest from reference TRBV11-2 and TRBJ2-5 gives the full variable domain: EAGVAQSPRYKIIEKRQSVAFWCNPISGHATLYWYQQILGQGPKLLIQFQNNGVVDDSQLPKDRFSAERLKGVDSTLKIQPAKLEDSAVYLCASSQGRETQYFGPGTRLLVL.